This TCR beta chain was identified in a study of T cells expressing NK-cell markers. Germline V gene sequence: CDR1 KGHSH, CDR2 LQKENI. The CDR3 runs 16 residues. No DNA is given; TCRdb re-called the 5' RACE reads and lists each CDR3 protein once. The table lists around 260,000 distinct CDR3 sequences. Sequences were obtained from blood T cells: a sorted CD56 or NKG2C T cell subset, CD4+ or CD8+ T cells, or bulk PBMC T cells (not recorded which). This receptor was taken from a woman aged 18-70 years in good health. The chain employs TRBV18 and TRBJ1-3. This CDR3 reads CASSPQGVSSGNTIYF.